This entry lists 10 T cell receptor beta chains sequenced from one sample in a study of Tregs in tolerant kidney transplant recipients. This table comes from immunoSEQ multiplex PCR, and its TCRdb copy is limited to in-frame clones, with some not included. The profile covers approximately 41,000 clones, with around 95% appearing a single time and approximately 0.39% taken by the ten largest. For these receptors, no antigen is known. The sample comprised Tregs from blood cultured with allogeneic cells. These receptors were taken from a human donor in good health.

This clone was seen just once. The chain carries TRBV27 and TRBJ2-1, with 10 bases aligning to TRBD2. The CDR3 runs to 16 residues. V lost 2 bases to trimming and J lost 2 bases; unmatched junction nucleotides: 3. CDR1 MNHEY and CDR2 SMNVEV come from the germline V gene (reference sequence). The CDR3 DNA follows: TGTGCCAGCAGTTTAAAACTAGCGGGACCCTACAATGAGCAGTTCTTC. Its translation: CASSLKLAGPYNEQFF.

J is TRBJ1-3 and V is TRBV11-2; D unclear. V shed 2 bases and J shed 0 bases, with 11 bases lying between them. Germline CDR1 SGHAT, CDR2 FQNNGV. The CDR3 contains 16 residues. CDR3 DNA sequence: TGTGCCAGCAGCTTATCATCCCTGGTCTCTGGAAACACCATATATTTT. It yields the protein CASSLSSLVSGNTIYF.

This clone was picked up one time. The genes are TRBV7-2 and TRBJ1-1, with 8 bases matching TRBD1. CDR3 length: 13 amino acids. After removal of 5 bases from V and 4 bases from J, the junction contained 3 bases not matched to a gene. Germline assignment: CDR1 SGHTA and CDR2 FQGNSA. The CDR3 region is CASSGTGGTEAFF. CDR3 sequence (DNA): TGTGCCAGCAGCGGAACAGGGGGCACTGAAGCTTTCTTT.

The CDR3 sequence is CASSFGTGSGNQPQHF. In DNA form, the CDR3 reads TGCGCCAGCAGCTTCGGGACAGGGTCCGGCAATCAGCCCCAGCATTTT. The chain is built from TRBV5-1 and TRBJ1-5, with TRBD1 identical over 9 bases. The CDR3 runs 16 residues. Germline CDR1 reads SGHRS; CDR2 reads YFSETQ. V lost 2 bases and J lost 2; bases outside the gene matches: 5. The whole variable domain, remainder taken from reference TRBV5-1 and TRBJ1-5, is KAGVTQTPRYLIKTRGQQVTLSCSPISGHRSVSWYQQTPGQGLQFLFEYFSETQRNKGNFPGRFSGRQFSNSRSEMNVSTLELGDSALYLCASSFGTGSGNQPQHFGDGTRLSIL.

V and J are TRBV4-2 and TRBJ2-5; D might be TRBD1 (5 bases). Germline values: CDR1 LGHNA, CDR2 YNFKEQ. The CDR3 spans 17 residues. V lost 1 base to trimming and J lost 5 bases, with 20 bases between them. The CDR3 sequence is CASSQGEGRALIETQYF. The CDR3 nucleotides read TGTGCCAGCAGCCAAGGGGAAGGCAGGGCCCTGATTGAGACCCAGTACTTC.

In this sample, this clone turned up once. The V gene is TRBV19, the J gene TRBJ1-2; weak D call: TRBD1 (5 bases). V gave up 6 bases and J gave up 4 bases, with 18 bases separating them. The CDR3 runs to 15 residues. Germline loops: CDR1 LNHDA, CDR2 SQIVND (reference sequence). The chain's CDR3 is CASSPSPGRLYGYTF. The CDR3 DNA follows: TGTGCCAGTAGCCCCAGTCCGGGACGTCTCTATGGCTACACCTTC.

The CDR3 DNA is TGTGCCAGCAGGCCCGACAGGCTGAGCACCGGGGAGCTGTTTTTT. Its translation is CASRPDRLSTGELFF. The gene calls are TRBV6-5 and TRBJ2-2, with a tentative D call TRBD1 (6 bases). The CDR3 has 15 amino acids. CDR1 and CDR2 from the germline V gene are MNHEY and SVGAGI. V was pared by 6 bases and J by 4 bases, with 15 bases between.

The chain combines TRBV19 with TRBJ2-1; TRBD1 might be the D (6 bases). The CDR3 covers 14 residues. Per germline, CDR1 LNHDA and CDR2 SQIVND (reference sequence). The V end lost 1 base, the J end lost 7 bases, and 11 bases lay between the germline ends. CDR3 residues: CASSIVTGRNEQFF. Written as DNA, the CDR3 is TGTGCCAGTAGTATAGTCACAGGGCGTAATGAGCAGTTCTTC. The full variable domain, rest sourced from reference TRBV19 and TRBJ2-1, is DGGITQSPKYLFRKEGQNVTLSCEQNLNHDAMYWYRQDPGQGLRLIYYSQIVNDFQKGDIAEGYSVSREKKESFPLTVTSAQKNPTAFYLCASSIVTGRNEQFFGPGTRLTVL.

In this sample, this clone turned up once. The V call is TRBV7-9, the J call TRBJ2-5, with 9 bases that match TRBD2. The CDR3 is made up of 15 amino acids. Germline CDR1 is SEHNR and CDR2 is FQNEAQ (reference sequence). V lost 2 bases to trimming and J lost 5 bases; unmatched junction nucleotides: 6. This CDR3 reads CASSLFSGGSETQYF. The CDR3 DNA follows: TGTGCCAGCAGCTTATTCAGCGGGGGGAGCGAGACCCAGTACTTC.

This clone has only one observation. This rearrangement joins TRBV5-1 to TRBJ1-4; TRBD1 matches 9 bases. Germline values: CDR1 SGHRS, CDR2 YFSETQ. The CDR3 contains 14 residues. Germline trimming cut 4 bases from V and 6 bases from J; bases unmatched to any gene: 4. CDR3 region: CASSTGTGYEKLFF. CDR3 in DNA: TGCGCCAGCAGCACCGGGACAGGGTATGAAAAACTGTTTTTT.